Following are 22 T cell receptor beta chains from one sample sequenced in a study of shared clonotypes between healthy human individuals. This table comes from immunoSEQ multiplex PCR, and its TCRdb copy is limited to in-frame clones, with some not included. The table includes about 1,900,000 clones, around 96% detected once. Naive-designated CD8 cells lacked CD45RO, were positively enriched for CCR7, and omitted terminally differentiated effector memory CD45RA+ cells. The sample was naive CD8+ T cells sorted from blood. The source is a man younger than 35 in good health.

This chain uses TRBV11-2 with TRBJ2-3; the D gene is possibly TRBD2 (6 bases). V was pared by 2 bases and J by 2 bases, with 14 bases between. Germline-derived CDR1 and CDR2 are SGHAT and FQNNGV. CDR3 size: 16 residues. CDR3 in amino acids: CASSLSSGLSTDTQYF. Written as DNA, the CDR3 is TGTGCCAGCAGCTTATCCTCGGGACTCTCCACAGATACGCAGTATTTT.

V usage is TRBV30 and J usage is TRBJ1-2; maybe TRBD1 (5 bases). Germline lookup yields CDR1 GTSNPN and CDR2 SVGIG (reference sequence). V was shortened by 0 bases and J by 4 bases, with 15 bases between the two germline ends. This CDR3 is built from 15 residues. This CDR3 is CAWSVIRGLAYGYTF. CDR3 DNA: TGTGCCTGGAGTGTAATACGGGGGTTGGCCTATGGCTACACCTTC.

The J gene is TRBJ1-5, the V gene TRBV11-2; a possible D gene is TRBD1 (5 bases). Germline V gene data show CDR1 as SGHAT and CDR2 as FQNNGV. The CDR3 sequence is 15 residues long. Trimming left V 3 bases short and J 5 bases short, with 14 bases between. The CDR3 DNA sequence: TGTGCCAGCAGCTTTGGAACAGGAGGGGATCAGCCCCAGCATTTT. Amino acid sequence: CASSFGTGGDQPQHF.

With respect to this clone: Germline and junction disagree at one end, which may indicate a read error. V is TRBV7-7 and J is TRBJ1-1, with D unresolved. Germline V CDR1 and CDR2: SSHAT, FNYEAQ (reference sequence). The CDR3 runs to 13 residues. For the CDR3, the DNA is TGTGCTAGCAGCCTCACATTGAACACTGAAGCTTTCTTT. Protein: CASSLTLNTEAFF.

The rearrangement links TRBV19 to TRBJ2-2, with a tentative D call TRBD2 (5 bases). This CDR3 has 12 residues. V was cut by 7 bases and J by 6 bases, with 9 bases left in between. Germline assignment: CDR1 LNHDA and CDR2 SQIVND (reference sequence). CDR3 residues: CASTAGAGELFF. CDR3 in DNA: TGTGCCAGTACCGCCGGGGCCGGGGAGCTGTTTTTT.

V and J are TRBV14 and TRBJ2-1; weak D call: TRBD2 (6 bases). The CDR3 extends over 15 amino acids. Germline-derived CDR1 and CDR2 are SGHDN and FVKESK. V lost 3 bases, J lost 4 bases, and 13 bases lay in between. The CDR3 sequence is CASSQGGGTYNEQFF. CDR3 DNA sequence: TGTGCCAGCAGCCAGGGAGGAGGGACTTACAATGAGCAGTTCTTC.

The genes are TRBV29-1 and TRBJ2-5; D gene unclear. Deletions cut 0 bases from V and 3 bases from J, with 14 bases between. The CDR3 runs to 15 residues. Germline V gene sequence: CDR1 SQVTM, CDR2 ANQGSEA. CDR3 protein: CSVEDFGPSKETQYF. As DNA, the CDR3 is TGCAGCGTTGAAGATTTTGGGCCCTCCAAAGAGACCCAGTACTTC.

The chain carries TRBV5-6 and TRBJ1-2, with 7 bases identical to TRBD1. V lost 2 bases, J lost 3 bases, and 7 bases stayed unmatched. The germline V gene has CDR1 SGHDT and CDR2 YYEEEE. This CDR3 region has 15 residues. The CDR3 sequence is CASSLQTGEYYGYTF. The CDR3 nucleotides are TGTGCCAGCAGCTTACAAACAGGGGAATACTATGGCTACACCTTC.

The V and J genes are TRBV14 and TRBJ1-2, with no clear D. V was shortened by 2 bases and J by 6 bases, with 10 bases between the two germline ends. Per the germline V gene, CDR1 is SGHDN and CDR2 is FVKESK. This CDR3 comprises 13 residues. The CDR3: CASSQSRVHGYTF. DNA for the CDR3: TGTGCCAGCAGCCAAAGCCGGGTTCATGGCTACACCTTC.

The V gene is TRBV9, the J gene TRBJ1-2, with 10 nucleotides matching TRBD1. Germline V CDR1 and CDR2: SGDLS, YYNGEE. V trimming: 1 base; J trimming: 3 bases; junction bases outside the gene matches: 3. The CDR3 loop spans 15 amino acids. The DNA for the CDR3 is TGTGCCAGCAGCGTATATGGGACAGGGGACTATGGCTACACCTTC. It specifies CASSVYGTGDYGYTF.

The chain links TRBV27 to TRBJ1-5; D ambiguous. Germline assignment: CDR1 MNHEY and CDR2 SMNVEV (reference sequence). Trimming removed 5 bases at V and 2 bases at J, with 13 bases between. The CDR3 is made up of 15 amino acids. The CDR3 nucleotides read TGTGCCAGCAGTCCCGGCGCGAGTGGCAATCAGCCCCAGCATTTT. Encoded protein: CASSPGASGNQPQHF.

The chain combines TRBV28 with TRBJ2-1; tentative D call: TRBD2 (6 bases). Germline V lookup: CDR1 MDHEN, CDR2 SYDVKM. This CDR3 comprises 14 residues. Trimming shortened V by 10 bases and J by 4 bases, and 17 bases separated the two germline ends. In nucleotides, the CDR3 is TGTGCCACTTCAGAGGAGGGGCATTACAATGAGCAGTTCTTC. Residues: CATSEEGHYNEQFF.

This chain links TRBV28 with TRBJ1-2; tentatively, D is TRBD1 (6 bases). Germline V gene sequence: CDR1 MDHEN, CDR2 SYDVKM. V lost 3 bases to trimming and J lost 4 bases, with 12 bases between them. CDR3 size: 14 residues. The DNA of the CDR3 is TGTGCCAGCAGTTTCACGGACAGCATCTATGGCTACACCTTC. Amino acid sequence: CASSFTDSIYGYTF.

The chain recombines TRBV2 with TRBJ2-7; TRBD1 might be the D (5 bases). CDR1 and CDR2 (germline): SNHLY, FYNNEI. Deletions cut 1 base from V and 1 base from J, with 14 bases between. The CDR3 consists of 16 residues. The CDR3 bases are TGTGCCAGCAGTGAAGACGGTTGGGGCAGATCCTACGAGCAGTACTTC. Protein product: CASSEDGWGRSYEQYF.

This clone showed up just once. The genes are TRBV11-3 and TRBJ2-5; 12 bases match TRBD1. This CDR3 has 15 amino acids. Unmatched junction bases numbered 5, after V lost 4 bases and J lost 5 bases. Germline lookup yields CDR1 SGHNT and CDR2 YENEEA. The CDR3, as DNA: TGTGCCAGCAGCTACGGGACAGGGGGCAGTGAGACCCAGTACTTC. It is translated as CASSYGTGGSETQYF.

The J gene is TRBJ1-2, the V gene TRBV29-1, with D maybe TRBD1 (5 bases). The CDR3 runs 13 residues. Germline assignment: CDR1 SQVTM and CDR2 ANQGSEA. Trimming pared 0 bases from V and 8 bases from J, leaving 13 bases between. The CDR3 region has the DNA TGCAGCGTTGAAGATGCGGGGGTAGGCGGCTACACCTTC. It specifies CSVEDAGVGGYTF.

The chain has TRBV19 and TRBJ2-1; D uncertain. Germline CDR1 and CDR2: LNHDA and SQIVND (reference sequence). The CDR3 has 15 residues. Trimming took 5 bases from V and 4 from J, leaving 15 bases between them. The DNA for the CDR3 is TGTGCCAGTAGTCCTAGTAATCGTCCTTACAATGAGCAGTTCTTC. It encodes CASSPSNRPYNEQFF.

The chain recombines TRBV15 with TRBJ2-7, with a weak D call TRBD1 (5 bases). Looked up from germline, CDR1 is LNHNV and CDR2 is YYDKDF (reference sequence). The CDR3 loop spans 15 amino acids. With 2 bases removed from V and 7 bases from J, the gap between germline ends came to 18 bases. The CDR3 sequence: CATSRRRVPQMEQYF. CDR3 in DNA: TGTGCCACCAGCAGACGCAGGGTCCCCCAGATGGAGCAGTACTTC.

CDR3 sequence: CASRLAGEKETQYF. CDR3 nucleotide sequence: TGTGCCAGCAGACTAGCGGGGGAGAAAGAGACCCAGTACTTC. This chain uses TRBV28 with TRBJ2-5; 11 nucleotides line up with TRBD2. With 6 bases clipped from V and 3 bases from J, the junction kept 3 bases outside the gene matches. The CDR3 has 14 amino acids. Germline V gene data show CDR1 as MDHEN and CDR2 as SYDVKM.

This clone showed up just once. The V and J genes are TRBV5-1 and TRBJ2-1, with 8 positions matching TRBD1. J was trimmed by 5 bases and V by 3 bases; bases with no gene match: 7. This CDR3 contains 15 residues. From germline, CDR1 is SGHRS and CDR2 YFSETQ. CDR3 sequence reads: CASSWSGTGNNEQFF. CDR3 nucleotides: TGCGCCAGCAGCTGGTCCGGGACAGGTAACAATGAGCAGTTCTTC.

DNA of the CDR3: TGTGCCATCAGTGAGATAGGGGAGCGGGGCGATGAGCAGTTCTTC. As protein: CAISEIGERGDEQFF. The chain uses TRBV10-3 and TRBJ2-1, with 7 bases fitting TRBD2. Trimming took 2 bases from V and 8 from J; bases not matched to a gene: 9. The germline gives CDR1 ENHRY, CDR2 SYGVKD. The CDR3 sequence is 15 residues long.

This rearrangement joins TRBV4-3 to TRBJ2-1; D might be TRBD1 (5 bases). V was pared by 0 bases and J by 7 bases, with 13 bases between. CDR1 and CDR2 (germline): LGHNA, YSLEER. The length of the CDR3 is 15 residues. CDR3 nucleotide sequence: TGCGCCAGCAGCCAAGATTGGCAGGGCAGGAATGAGCAGTTCTTC. Protein product: CASSQDWQGRNEQFF.